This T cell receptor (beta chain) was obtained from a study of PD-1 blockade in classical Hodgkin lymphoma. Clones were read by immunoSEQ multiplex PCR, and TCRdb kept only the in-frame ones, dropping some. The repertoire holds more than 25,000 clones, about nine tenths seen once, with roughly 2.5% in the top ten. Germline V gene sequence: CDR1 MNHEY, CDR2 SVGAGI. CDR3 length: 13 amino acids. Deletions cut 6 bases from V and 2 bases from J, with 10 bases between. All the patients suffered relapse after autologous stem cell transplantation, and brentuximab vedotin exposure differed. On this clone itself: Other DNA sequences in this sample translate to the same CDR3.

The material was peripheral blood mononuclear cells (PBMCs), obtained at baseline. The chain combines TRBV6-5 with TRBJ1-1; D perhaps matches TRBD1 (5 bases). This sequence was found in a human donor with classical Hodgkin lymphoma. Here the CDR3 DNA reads TGTGCCAGCAGCATGACAGTCAACACTGAAGCTTTCTTT. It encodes CASSMTVNTEAFF.